Below, 14 T cell receptor beta chains from the same sample are listed, as sequenced in a study of beta chain features in type 1 diabetes. Reverse transcribing all isolated RNA meant expressed TCRB transcripts were sequenced. Profiling relied on immunoSEQ multiplex PCR, and the TCRdb table lists in-frame clones only, not all of them. Of around 500,000 clones listed, over 10% are singletons. The sample consisted of naive CD4+ T cells from blood. These receptors were collected from a woman between 18 and 30 years old in good health.

The rearrangement uses TRBV6-1 and TRBJ2-7; D may be TRBD1 (6 bases). The germline V gene encodes CDR1 MNHNS and CDR2 SASEGT. The CDR3 length is 17 residues. The V and J ends lost 0 bases and 3 bases respectively, with 18 bases between them. The CDR3 DNA reads as TGTGCCAGCAGTGAAGCAAATACAGTCTGGGGACACTACGAGCAGTACGTC. The encoded protein is CASSEANTVWGHYEQYV.

The chain employs TRBV2 and TRBJ2-3, with 9 positions matching TRBD2. The CDR3 runs 15 residues. V lost 6 bases to trimming and J lost 6 bases; unmatched junction nucleotides: 10. The germline gives CDR1 SNHLY, CDR2 FYNNEI. The CDR3 nucleotides read TGTGCCAGCAGCCAACAGGGTAGCGGGAGCGATACGCAGTATTTT. It codes for CASSQQGSGSDTQYF.

This clone has only a few counts. The chain employs TRBV18 and TRBJ2-7; D unclear. Looked up from germline, CDR1 is KGHSH and CDR2 is LQKENI. Trimming left V 3 bases short and J 2 bases short, with 8 bases between. The CDR3 runs to 13 residues. The CDR3 is CASSPAFAYEQYF. CDR3 DNA sequence: TGTGCCAGCTCACCGGCGTTTGCCTACGAGCAGTACTTC.

The chain has TRBV7-3 and TRBJ2-3; D remains unclear. V dropped 1 base and J dropped 6 bases, with 2 bases sitting between them. The V gene's germline CDR1 is SGHTA and CDR2 FQGTGA. The CDR3 has 11 amino acids. Written as DNA, the CDR3 is TGTGCCAGCAGCTTAATGGATACGCAGTATTTT. Translating gives CASSLMDTQYF.

This clone was recorded a few times. The chain uses TRBV2 and TRBJ1-2, with unresolved D. Trimming left V 4 bases short and J 7 bases short, with 7 bases between. Germline values: CDR1 SNHLY, CDR2 FYNNEI. The CDR3 totals 11 residues. The CDR3 nucleotides are TGTGCCAGCAGTGTAGGGAGTGGCTACACCTTC. This encodes CASSVGSGYTF.

V gene TRBV7-9 combines with J gene TRBJ1-2; D gene unclear. CDR3 length: 15 residues. Trimming shortened V by 4 bases and J by 8 bases, and 20 bases separated the two germline ends. Germline CDR1 is SEHNR and CDR2 is FQNEAQ (reference sequence). CDR3 bases: TGTGCCAGCAGCTCACTCCTAGGAGGAACTGGGGGCTACACCTTC. It specifies CASSSLLGGTGGYTF.

In this sample, this clone turned up a few times. V and J are TRBV14 and TRBJ2-1, with TRBD2 matching over 13 bases. The length of the CDR3 is 15 residues. Germline CDR1 and CDR2: SGHDN and FVKESK. V dropped 6 bases and J dropped 1; count of bases not matched to a gene: 0. The CDR3 is CASRGLAGSYNEQFF. CDR3 DNA sequence: TGTGCCAGCAGGGGACTAGCGGGGTCCTACAATGAGCAGTTCTTC.

The sample holds a few counts of this clone. DNA of the CDR3: TGTGCCAGCAGTGTGGGCGGGAGATCCTACAATGAGCAGTTCTTC. Translating gives CASSVGGRSYNEQFF. The J gene is TRBJ2-1, the V gene TRBV2; 7 bases line up with TRBD2. Germline V CDR1 and CDR2: SNHLY, FYNNEI. The CDR3 has 15 residues. Trimming at V came to 4 bases and at J to 1 base, leaving 4 bases not matched to a gene.

This chain links TRBV9 with TRBJ2-5; 9 positions agree with TRBD1. The germline CDR1 and CDR2 sequences are SGDLS and YYNGEE. The CDR3 totals 15 residues. The trim removed 2 bases at V and 5 bases at J, leaving 7 bases unmatched. CDR3 in DNA: TGTGCCAGCAGCGTCACAGGGGGCTTATGGGAGACCCAGTACTTC. It is translated as CASSVTGGLWETQYF.

V is TRBV7-2 and J is TRBJ2-5; D possibly corresponds to TRBD1 (6 bases). Germline-derived CDR1 and CDR2 are SGHTA and FQGNSA. The V end was cut by 5 bases, the J end by 4 bases, with 11 bases between. The CDR3 consists of 13 residues. DNA of the CDR3: TGTGCCAGCAGCAAACAGGGTGGAGAGACCCAGTACTTC. It yields the protein CASSKQGGETQYF.

This clone was seen only a few times. The chain uses TRBV30 and TRBJ1-2; D unclear. Germline V gives CDR1 GTSNPN, CDR2 SVGIG (reference sequence). The CDR3 has 11 residues. V shed 0 bases and J shed 7 bases, with 6 bases lying between them. CDR3 amino acids: CAWSVFFGYTF. CDR3 nucleotides: TGTGCCTGGAGTGTATTTTTTGGCTACACCTTC.

This clone has just a few counts. As DNA, the CDR3 is TGTGCCAGCAGTTGGGGATCTCCGAACACCGGGGAGCTGTTTTTT. Protein sequence: CASSWGSPNTGELFF. The V call is TRBV6-5, the J call TRBJ2-2; D uncertain. Germline CDR1 is MNHEY and CDR2 is SVGAGI. The CDR3 loop spans 15 amino acids. Trimming stripped 4 bases from V and 0 bases from J, with 9 bases between.

The chain uses TRBV7-2 and TRBJ1-1; the D is unclear. V dropped 6 bases and J dropped 1 base, with 9 bases sitting between them. This CDR3 is 13 amino acids long. Germline V lookup: CDR1 SGHTA, CDR2 FQGNSA. The CDR3 bases are TGTGCCAGCAGTTTCAGTTCGAACACTGAAGCTTTCTTT. Protein product: CASSFSSNTEAFF.

The chain couples TRBV6-1 to TRBJ2-1; D unclear. CDR1 and CDR2 (germline): MNHNS, SASEGT. The CDR3 extends over 13 amino acids. V gave up 4 bases and J gave up 9 bases, with 13 bases separating them. CDR3 coding DNA: TGTGCCAGCAGTGTCCAAACGCCCAGTGAGCAGTTCTTC. Translation: CASSVQTPSEQFF.